This TCR beta chain was captured by sequencing in a study of T-cell reconstitution after alpha-beta-depleted transplantation in children. A TCRbeta library incorporating unique molecular identifiers was prepared. Each CDR3 protein is one row after TCRdb ran MiXCR on the PCR reads. The sample records approximately 91,000 distinct CDR3 sequences, approximately 8.4% being singletons. V was pared by 0 bases and J by 5 bases, with 4 bases of the junction left unmatched. Germline values: CDR1 SGHRS, CDR2 YFSETQ. The length of the CDR3 is 15 residues. This clonotype was counted many times. This chain uses TRBV5-1 with TRBJ2-3; 9 bases are shared with TRBD1. The sequence was collected from a human donor who donated a stem cell graft to a child with congenital amegakaryocytic thrombocytopenia. Sequencing used PBMCs from the stem cell graft donor, obtained from the stem cell graft. The CDR3: CASSLENRGQDTQYF. The DNA of the CDR3 is TGCGCCAGCAGCTTGGAAAACAGGGGGCAAGATACGCAGTATTTT. Together with reference TRBV5-1 and TRBJ2-3, the CDR3 gives the full variable domain: KAGVTQTPRYLIKTRGQQVTLSCSPISGHRSVSWYQQTPGQGLQFLFEYFSETQRNKGNFPGRFSGRQFSNSRSEMNVSTLELGDSALYLCASSLENRGQDTQYFGPGTRLTVL.